This TCR beta chain was profiled in a study of blood T cell repertoires in COVID-19. Study information: Samples representing acute and convalescent COVID-19 were sourced from the United States, Italy and Spain.

All enrollees were roughly 18 to 95 years old and from 20 to 25 US areas. Exposed enrollees had met someone with a PCR-confirmed or clinician-diagnosed COVID-19 case at some point within the 2 weeks before study entry. CDR3 size: 14 residues. CDR1 is LGHDT, CDR2 YNNKEL, per germline (reference sequence). Trimming pared 0 bases from V and 10 bases from J, leaving 13 bases between. Per the original methods: Estimated nucleated cell counts came from reference gene primer amplification. The data were produced by immunoSEQ multiplex PCR, yet TCRdb's version contains in-frame clones alone and is incomplete. That table furnishes V, J and clone size, whereas the DNA furnished D and trimming. The sample has some 300,000 clones; around 92% are singletons.

The source of this sequence is a woman aged 45-59 years who had been exposed to COVID-19. Sample: PBMCs or T cells enriched from blood (not recorded which). The chain couples TRBV3-1 (or the pseudogene TRBV3-2) to TRBJ1-3; D is possibly TRBD1 (5 bases). The CDR3 reads CASSQDWRGSTIYF. CDR3 nucleotides: TGTGCCAGCAGCCAAGACTGGAGGGGTTCGACCATATATTTT.